Presented here are 29 T cell receptor beta chains from one specimen sequenced in a study of T cell repertoires in cytomegalovirus infection. TCRdb called the reads again in MiXCR, with one record for every CDR3 protein. The profile shows about 450,000 distinct CDR3 sequences, approximately 32% of them singletons. The sequencing sample was made of PBMCs. The receptors here all came from a human donor in good health (CMV status not recorded). Some clones in this sample may be carry-over from other donors' samples.

V gene TRBV24-1 combines with J gene TRBJ2-5; 7 nucleotides line up with TRBD1. Germline V gives CDR1 KGHDR, CDR2 SFDVKD. The CDR3 totals 14 residues. With V trimmed by 5 bases and J by 5 bases, 7 bases remained unmatched. The CDR3 DNA sequence: TGTGCCACCAGTGTTGGACAGGCGGCGGAGACCCAGTACTTC. Translating gives CATSVGQAAETQYF.

This clonotype was picked up a small number of times. This chain uses TRBV7-2 with TRBJ2-5; 12 bases are shared with TRBD2. The CDR3 is 16 residues long. V lost 5 bases and J lost 6; bases outside the gene matches: 10. The germline gives CDR1 SGHTA, CDR2 FQGNSA. The CDR3 loop is CASSPPTTSGGKTQYF. The CDR3 bases are TGTGCCAGCAGCCCCCCAACAACTAGCGGGGGGAAGACCCAGTACTTC.

This clonotype was picked up many times. The chain carries TRBV7-9 and TRBJ2-3, with 14 bases identical to TRBD2. V shed 5 bases, J shed 2 bases, and the junction held 15 bases outside the gene matches. There are 20 residues in the CDR3. Germline V gene data show CDR1 as SEHNR and CDR2 as FQNEAQ (reference sequence). CDR3 residues: CASSPGTSGGLPFYTDTQYF. The CDR3 DNA sequence: TGTGCCAGCAGCCCCGGGACTAGCGGGGGCCTACCGTTTTACACAGATACGCAGTATTTT. The full variable domain, in which reference TRBV7-9 and TRBJ2-3 provide the parts outside the CDR3, is DTGVSQNPRHKITKRGQNVTFRCDPISEHNRLYWYRQTLGQGPEFLTYFQNEAQLEKSRLLSDRFSAERPKGSFSTLEIQRTEQGDSAMYLCASSPGTSGGLPFYTDTQYFGPGTRLTVL.

The gene calls are TRBV2 and TRBJ1-3, with D possibly matching TRBD1 (5 bases). Germline values: CDR1 SNHLY, CDR2 FYNNEI. This CDR3 region has 16 residues. V was clipped by 2 bases and J by 0 bases, with 11 bases between them. This CDR3 is CASSETGPSSGNTIYF. Here the CDR3 DNA reads TGTGCCAGCAGTGAAACAGGTCCGAGCTCTGGAAACACCATATATTTT.

Turning to this clonotype: Lacking the conserved final phenylalanine or tryptophan, this CDR3 likely reflects a read error. The CDR3 nucleotides read TGTGCCAGCAGTTTAGGAATGGGGAGCTCCTATAATTCACCCCTCCACTGT. This gives the protein CASSLGMGSSYNSPLHC. V and J are TRBV28 and TRBJ1-6; D gene ambiguous. The CDR3 contains 17 residues. Trimming pared 2 bases from V and 0 bases from J, leaving 11 bases between. CDR1 is MDHEN and CDR2 is SYDVKM in the germline V gene.

This clonotype was detected a few times. This chain connects TRBV7-9 to TRBJ1-1; D ambiguous. The germline V gene encodes CDR1 SEHNR and CDR2 FQNEAQ (reference sequence). The CDR3 contains 17 residues. V lost 2 bases and J 0 bases, leaving 16 bases between the germline ends. The CDR3 region is CASSLSALNSLNTEAFF. In DNA form, the CDR3 reads TGTGCCAGCAGCTTAAGTGCCCTTAACAGCTTGAACACTGAAGCTTTCTTT.

This clonotype has only a few counts. The chain uses TRBV6-2 or TRBV6-3 and TRBJ2-2; D possibly matches TRBD1 or TRBD2 (5 bases each). Germline V gives CDR1 MNHEY, CDR2 SVGEGT. The germline V and J ends were trimmed by 0 bases and 3 bases, with 17 bases remaining between them. CDR3 length: 18 amino acids. CDR3 sequence: CASSYSGDGQAYTGELFF. Written as DNA, the CDR3 is TGTGCCAGCAGTTACTCGGGGGACGGGCAAGCCTACACCGGGGAGCTGTTTTTT.

The rearrangement uses TRBV15 and TRBJ2-1, with D perhaps matching TRBD1 or TRBD2 (5 bases each). V lost 1 base to trimming and J lost 0 bases, with 13 bases between them. Germline CDR1 reads LNHNV; CDR2 reads YYDKDF (reference sequence). The length of the CDR3 is 17 residues. The CDR3 loop is CATSRARGRGSYNEQFF. DNA of the CDR3: TGTGCCACCAGCAGAGCCCGGGGACGAGGCTCCTACAATGAGCAGTTCTTC.

This chain links TRBV6-1 with TRBJ2-2; 8 nucleotides line up with TRBD2. Looked up from germline, CDR1 is MNHNS and CDR2 is SASEGT. CDR3 length: 21 residues. J gave up 0 bases and V 6 bases, and 21 bases lay outside the gene matches. The CDR3 spells CASRTSWAGGPHKANTGELFF. The DNA for the CDR3 is TGTGCCAGCAGGACCTCCTGGGCGGGGGGCCCTCATAAAGCGAACACCGGGGAGCTGTTTTTT.

This clonotype was seen a handful of times. The chain links TRBV27 to TRBJ1-6; a weak D match, TRBD1 (5 bases). The CDR3 spans 16 residues. V lost 8 bases and J lost 8, with 22 bases in between. The germline V gene encodes CDR1 MNHEY and CDR2 SMNVEV (reference sequence). Here the CDR3 DNA reads TGTGCCAGCCGAAGGGGAGAGCTGACGAGCTATTCACCCCTCCACTTT. It yields the protein CASRRGELTSYSPLHF.

This clonotype appeared a few times. The chain uses TRBV5-6 and TRBJ1-5; D may be TRBD1 (5 bases). V was clipped by 0 bases and J by 4 bases, with 23 bases between them. CDR1 SGHDT and CDR2 YYEEEE come from the germline V gene. This CDR3 has 19 residues. The CDR3 protein is CASSLAEKTDGRGNQPQHF. CDR3 sequence (DNA): TGTGCCAGCAGCTTGGCCGAGAAGACAGATGGCCGTGGTAATCAGCCCCAGCATTTT. Looking up the rest from reference TRBV5-6 and TRBJ1-5 gives the full variable domain: DAGVTQSPTHLIKTRGQQVTLRCSPKSGHDTVSWYQQALGQGPQFIFQYYEEEERQRGNFPDRFSGHQFPNYSSELNVNALLLGDSALYLCASSLAEKTDGRGNQPQHFGDGTRLSIL.

Regarding this clonotype: This may stem from a read error, because a much larger clone lies one nucleotide away. This rearrangement joins TRBV7-3 to TRBJ2-3, with 7 bases lining up with TRBD2. Germline V gene data show CDR1 as SGHTA and CDR2 as FQGTGA. CDR3 size: 16 residues. The trim removed 1 base at V and 3 bases at J, leaving 7 bases unmatched. The CDR3 nucleotides are TGTGCCAGCAGCTTAATCACCACGGGGGGAACAGATACGCAGTATTTT. Its translation: CASSLITTGGTDTQYF.

The V gene is TRBV20-1, the J gene TRBJ2-5; 11 bases agree with TRBD2. The CDR3 consists of 18 residues. In germline, CDR1 is DFQATT, CDR2 SNEGSKA (reference sequence). V lost 3 bases and J lost 2; bases outside the gene matches: 14. The CDR3 here is CSARSSGGQNPFQETQYF. The CDR3 DNA follows: TGCAGTGCTAGGTCTAGCGGGGGGCAAAACCCCTTTCAAGAGACCCAGTACTTC.

This clonotype was seen more than once but under ten times. The V gene is TRBV12-3 or TRBV12-4, the J gene TRBJ2-6; TRBD2 agrees at 8 bases. The CDR3 totals 16 residues. Losses at the gene ends were 4 bases for V and 2 bases for J; bases not matched to a gene: 4. CDR3: CASSSGGGPGANVLTF. The CDR3 DNA is TGTGCCAGCAGTTCCGGGGGGGGTCCTGGGGCCAACGTCCTGACTTTC.

This clonotype was counted at least ten times. This chain links TRBV7-2 with TRBJ1-2, with 7 bases fitting TRBD1. This CDR3 is built from 15 residues. The germline V gene has CDR1 SGHTA and CDR2 FQGNSA. V lost 4 bases and J lost 2; bases outside the gene matches: 7. The CDR3 spells CASSSIAGQNYGYTF. For the CDR3, the DNA is TGTGCCAGCAGCTCCATAGCGGGACAGAACTATGGCTACACCTTC. The variable domain in full, with the rest retrieved from reference TRBV7-2 and TRBJ1-2, is GAGVSQSPSNKVTEKGKDVELRCDPISGHTALYWYRQSLGQGLEFLIYFQGNSAPDKSGLPSDRFSAERTGGSVSTLTIQRTQQEDSAVYLCASSSIAGQNYGYTFGSGTRLTVV.

Many counts were recorded for this clonotype. The chain uses TRBV6-2 or TRBV6-3 and TRBJ1-3; D uncertain. Germline V CDR1 and CDR2: MNHEY, SVGEGT. This CDR3 is built from 13 residues. Trimming left V 2 bases short and J 4 bases short, with 6 bases between. CDR3 loop: CASSYGTGNTIYF. The CDR3 nucleotides read TGTGCCAGCAGTTACGGAACAGGAAACACCATATATTTT.

This clonotype was seen only a few times. CDR3 coding DNA: TGTGCCAGCAGCTTAAAGGCGACAGGATGGAGCACAGATACGCAGTATTTT. It is translated as CASSLKATGWSTDTQYF. V usage is TRBV7-8 and J usage is TRBJ2-3, with D tentatively TRBD1 (6 bases). Germline V gene data show CDR1 as SGHVS and CDR2 as FQNEAQ. Trimming took 2 bases from V and 0 from J, leaving 15 bases between them. The CDR3 runs to 17 residues.

The chain employs TRBV7-2 and TRBJ2-2, with D perhaps TRBD2 (6 bases). The CDR3 is made up of 13 amino acids. Germline values: CDR1 SGHTA, CDR2 FQGNSA. Trimming cost V 2 bases and J 7 bases, with 8 bases left between them. The chain's CDR3 is CASSLTGVGELFF. The DNA of the CDR3 is TGTGCCAGCAGCTTAACGGGGGTCGGGGAGCTGTTTTTT.

This clonotype was recorded many times. The chain combines TRBV12-3 or TRBV12-4 with TRBJ2-5, with 9 bases identical to TRBD1. The CDR3 runs 17 residues. Germline trimming cut 6 bases from V and 3 bases from J; bases unmatched to any gene: 14. The CDR3 loop is CASSPPGQGPKEETQYF. The CDR3 nucleotides read TGTGCCAGCAGCCCTCCCGGACAGGGGCCGAAAGAAGAGACCCAGTACTTC.

The CDR3 loop reads CASSLLGGYQPQHF. The CDR3 DNA reads as TGTGCCAGCAGCCTACTTGGAGGTTATCAGCCCCAGCATTTT. The chain has TRBV7-8 and TRBJ1-5, with D unresolved. The CDR3 consists of 14 residues. Looked up from germline, CDR1 is SGHVS and CDR2 is FQNEAQ. Trimming shortened V by 5 bases and J by 5 bases, and 13 bases separated the two germline ends.

This clonotype occurred once. The chain is built from TRBV3-1 and TRBJ2-7; D possibly matches TRBD1 or TRBD2 (5 bases each). The length of the CDR3 is 14 residues. V gave up 5 bases and J gave up 2 bases, with 13 bases separating them. The germline gives CDR1 LGHDT, CDR2 YNNKEL (reference sequence). The CDR3 loop is CASSMRPGPYEQYF. The CDR3 DNA follows: TGTGCCAGCAGCATGAGACCGGGGCCCTACGAGCAGTACTTC.

The V and J genes are TRBV28 and TRBJ1-5, with no clear D. V gave up 5 bases and J gave up 5 bases, with 13 bases separating them. CDR3 length equals 14 residues. Per the germline V gene, CDR1 is MDHEN and CDR2 is SYDVKM. The CDR3, as DNA: TGTGCCAGCAGTCTGAGGCAGGAGTATCAGCCCCAGCATTTT. It translates to CASSLRQEYQPQHF.

This clonotype was counted between two and nine times. Here the CDR3 reads CSARFDRYSNQPQHF. DNA for the CDR3: TGCAGTGCTAGATTTGACAGGTACAGCAATCAGCCCCAGCATTTT. This rearrangement joins TRBV20-1 to TRBJ1-5; a weak D match, TRBD1 (6 bases). Germline V gives CDR1 DFQATT, CDR2 SNEGSKA (reference sequence). Trimming cost V 2 bases and J 1 base, with 12 bases left between them. This CDR3 is built from 15 residues.

This sequence joins TRBV12-3 or TRBV12-4 and TRBJ2-1; D remains unclear. Trimming removed 3 bases from V and 10 bases from J, with 7 bases in between. The CDR3 is made up of 11 amino acids. In DNA, the CDR3 is TGTGCCAGCAGTTTTGTGAGCGAGCAGTTCTTC. Translation gives CASSFVSEQFF.

To note about this clonotype: Mismatch with germline at one junction end may stem from a read error. The chain uses TRBV5-1 and TRBJ2-3, with 13 bases identical to TRBD2. The germline V gene has CDR1 SGHRS and CDR2 YFSETQ. This CDR3 has 18 amino acids. The CDR3 region is CASSLRTSGGGGTDTKYF. The CDR3 DNA reads TGCGCCAGCAGCTTGAGGACTAGCGGGGGCGGTGGCACAGATACGAAGTATTTT.

This clonotype was detected many times. V gene TRBV7-2 combines with J gene TRBJ1-3; unclear D gene. This CDR3 comprises 14 residues. Trimming removed 1 base at V and 7 bases at J, with 11 bases between. The germline gives CDR1 SGHTA, CDR2 FQGNSA. The CDR3 coding sequence is TGTGCCAGCAGCTTAGAGCAATCGTGGAACACCATATATTTT. Protein: CASSLEQSWNTIYF.

This chain uses TRBV6-5 with TRBJ1-2; TRBD1 is a possible D gene (6 bases). With 2 bases removed from V and 7 bases from J, the gap between germline ends came to 17 bases. This CDR3 is built from 15 residues. The germline CDR1 and CDR2 sequences are MNHEY and SVGAGI. The CDR3 sequence is CASSYRKQGRRGYTF. CDR3 coding DNA: TGTGCCAGCAGTTACCGTAAACAGGGAAGGCGTGGCTACACCTTC.

V and J are TRBV20-1 and TRBJ2-1; TRBD2 matches at 13 bases. V lost 3 bases, J lost 8 bases, and 7 bases stayed unmatched. The germline V gene encodes CDR1 DFQATT and CDR2 SNEGSKA (reference sequence). The CDR3 totals 15 residues. As DNA, the CDR3 is TGCAGTGCTAGCTCCGGACTAGCGGGGGATCATGAGCAGTTCTTC. Amino acids: CSASSGLAGDHEQFF.

V is TRBV20-1 and J is TRBJ2-7, with D perhaps TRBD1 or TRBD2 (5 bases each). Germline CDR1 is DFQATT and CDR2 is SNEGSKA (reference sequence). The ends were cut back, 5 bases at V and 2 bases at J, with 13 bases in the middle. This CDR3 has 13 residues. CDR3 in amino acids: CSASRDGPYEQYF. Written as DNA, the CDR3 is TGCAGTGCTTCCCGGGACGGCCCCTACGAGCAGTACTTC.